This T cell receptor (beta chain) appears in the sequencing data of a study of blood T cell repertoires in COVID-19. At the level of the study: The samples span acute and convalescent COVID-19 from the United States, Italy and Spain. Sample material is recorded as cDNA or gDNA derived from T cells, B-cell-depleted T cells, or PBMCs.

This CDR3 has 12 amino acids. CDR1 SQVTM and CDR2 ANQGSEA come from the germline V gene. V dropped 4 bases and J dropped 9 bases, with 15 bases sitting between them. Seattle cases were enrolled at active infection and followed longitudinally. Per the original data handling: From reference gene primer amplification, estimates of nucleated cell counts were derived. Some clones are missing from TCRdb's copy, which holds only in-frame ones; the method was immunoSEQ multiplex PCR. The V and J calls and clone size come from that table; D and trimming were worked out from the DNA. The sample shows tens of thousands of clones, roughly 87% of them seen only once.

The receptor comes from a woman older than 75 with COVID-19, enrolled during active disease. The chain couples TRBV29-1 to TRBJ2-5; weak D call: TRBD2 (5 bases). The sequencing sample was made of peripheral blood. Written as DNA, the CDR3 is TGCAGCGTTGTGAGGGATTCATGGGCCCAGTACTTC. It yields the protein CSVVRDSWAQYF.